These T cell receptor beta chains were read from a single sample in a study of cytomegalovirus exposure and HLA in healthy donors. The data were produced by immunoSEQ multiplex PCR, yet TCRdb's version contains in-frame clones alone and is incomplete. This sample carries some 130,000 clones, with 1.5% to 2% going to the ten biggest clones. The sequenced sample consisted of PBMCs. These receptors came from a woman in her forties in good health and CMV-seropositive. Each CDR3 is given without its conserved first and last residue. Each record gives: V gene, CDR3 protein.

v_gene: TRBV2; CDR3aa: ASSEAGLPSYEQY
v_gene: TRBV29-1; CDR3aa: SVESGGAGVPGELF
v_gene: TRBV4-3; CDR3aa: ASSHTTGGYEQY
v_gene: TRBV6-1; CDR3aa: ASSEGAESYNEQF
v_gene: TRBV7-6; CDR3aa: ASSFFGGRYLPETQY
v_gene: TRBV7-9; CDR3aa: ASSLGNPGHPWEQY
v_gene: TRBV4-3; CDR3aa: ASSQGTSGTYEQY
v_gene: TRBV6-1; CDR3aa: ASSWDRTYEQY
v_gene: TRBV5-1; CDR3aa: ASVPGTGGNNEQF
v_gene: TRBV10-3; CDR3aa: AIRMDRGQETQY
v_gene: TRBV29-1; CDR3aa: SVEKIRDRGRSNQPQH
v_gene: TRBV6-5; CDR3aa: ASTAREEETQY
v_gene: TRBV5-6; CDR3aa: ASSSTGVWDEQY
v_gene: TRBV25-1; CDR3aa: ASTRQGTLSTDTQY
v_gene: TRBV5-1; CDR3aa: ASSSEAGGTTDTQY
v_gene: TRBV2; CDR3aa: ASKVDRNYGYT
v_gene: TRBV6-5; CDR3aa: ASSYSTPETQY
v_gene: TRBV5-1; CDR3aa: ASSLQGGGDTQY
v_gene: TRBV7-9; CDR3aa: ASSQIPSGQGPGELF
v_gene: TRBV10-3; CDR3aa: AIRGQGAGTGELF
v_gene: TRBV5-1; CDR3aa: ASSLGSSQPQH
v_gene: TRBV12-2; CDR3aa: ASRLTGESYEQY
v_gene: TRBV10-3; CDR3aa: ALRDRGFLEAF
v_gene: TRBV25-1; CDR3aa: ASSDGSSYNEQF
v_gene: TRBV7-8; CDR3aa: ASSPLAGYTDTQY
v_gene: TRBV7-9; CDR3aa: ASSSGQGAQEADTQY
v_gene: TRBV4-1; CDR3aa: ASSQDLTGLTPYEQY
v_gene: TRBV6-4; CDR3aa: ASSEGQGSTDTQY
v_gene: TRBV29-1; CDR3aa: SVPRLAGGRNEQF
v_gene: TRBV7-2; CDR3aa: ASSLTGGNSGNTIY
v_gene: TRBV11-3; CDR3aa: ARKEKRLGNQPQH